This T cell receptor beta chain was sequenced in a study of regulatory T cells in long-lasting Graves disease. The time point is: newly diagnosed GD, antithyroid drugs for less than 3 months. PBMC-derived RNA was used for the TCR library. It was by American Thyroid Association guidelines that Graves' disease was diagnosed. Through Arm-PCR of CDR3 regions and iRepertoire HTBI primers, TCR beta libraries were built. From the multiplex PCR reads, TCRdb called clonotypes with MiXCR, one entry per CDR3 protein. The sample has 300,000 to 400,000 distinct CDR3 sequences; 15% to 20% are singletons. Study results and limitations: Persistent Graves' patients showed less TCR diversity than newly diagnosed ones. Those with persistent disease had in common more public clonotypes (around 2,500) than new patients (more than 900). Favored usage of TRBV28, TRBJ1-2 and TRBJ2-5 was recorded in persistent disease.

This clonotype was observed at least ten times. Its antigen is still unknown. V dropped 3 bases and J dropped 0 bases, with 10 bases sitting between them. The germline V gene has CDR1 MDHEN and CDR2 SYDVKM. The CDR3 length is 15 residues. The gene calls are TRBV28 and TRBJ2-3; D is undetermined. This receptor was obtained from a female donor with Graves disease. Specimen: peripheral blood mononuclear cells (PBMCs), collected at new diagnosis, from a patient treated with antithyroid drugs. CDR3 region: CASSFGSSSTDTQYF. The CDR3 nucleotides read TGTGCCAGCAGTTTTGGGTCCTCAAGCACAGATACGCAGTATTTT.